A single T cell receptor beta chain is shown here with its context. The data derive from a study of blood T cell repertoires in COVID-19. Study overall: Sources were T cells, B-cell-depleted T cells, or PBMCs; the material itself was cDNA or gDNA.

The germline CDR1 and CDR2 sequences are LGHDT and YNNKEL (reference sequence). The CDR3 contains 15 residues. With 2 bases clipped from V and 5 bases from J, the junction kept 4 bases outside the gene matches. Libraries were prepared by immunoSEQ multiplex PCR; TCRdb keeps only in-frame clonotypes and omits some of them. Here the sample spans roughly 200,000 clones, about 85% being singletons. This chain uses TRBV3-1 (or the pseudogene TRBV3-2) with TRBJ1-4; 8 nucleotides line up with TRBD1. The sequence was obtained from a woman at least 80 years old with acute or convalescent COVID-19. The material sequenced was peripheral blood. CDR3 loop: CASSQRDRTNEKLFF. Here the CDR3 DNA reads TGTGCCAGCAGCCAACGGGACAGGACGAATGAAAAACTGTTTTTT.